This passage covers 26 T cell receptor beta chains from one sample sequenced in a study of blood T cell repertoires in COVID-19. Profiled with immunoSEQ multiplex PCR; TCRdb holds only in-frame clones, not every one. The repertoire holds about 52,000 clones, with under 85% as singletons. The sequenced material came from peripheral blood. These receptors all come from a man aged 65-85 years with active COVID-19.

This clone appeared once. The V and J genes are TRBV5-3 and TRBJ2-2; the D gene is possibly TRBD1 (5 bases). TRBV5-3 is an ORF for which the function is uncertain. V was trimmed by 1 base and J by 1 base, leaving 8 bases between them. This CDR3 contains 15 residues. CDR3 sequence reads: CARSLITGNTGELFF. CDR3 DNA: TGTGCCAGAAGCTTGATTACAGGGAACACCGGGGAGCTGTTTTTT.

CDR3 DNA sequence: TGCGCCAGCAGCTTGGCCGAGTTGGGACAACTCCCAAACACCATATATTTT. Translated, it gives CASSLAELGQLPNTIYF. This rearrangement joins TRBV5-1 to TRBJ1-3; perhaps TRBD1 as D (6 bases). Germline V gives CDR1 SGHRS, CDR2 YFSETQ. This CDR3 has 17 residues. V was clipped by 0 bases and J by 6 bases, with 19 bases between them.

A few counts support this clone. The genes are TRBV5-1 and TRBJ2-3; TRBD2 agrees at 9 bases. Germline CDR1 reads SGHRS; CDR2 reads YFSETQ. This CDR3 spans 15 amino acids. V dropped 4 bases and J dropped 6; count of bases not matched to a gene: 9. The CDR3 DNA is TGCGCCAGCAGCCCCCCGAGCGGGGGGCCCGATACGCAGTATTTT. It is translated as CASSPPSGGPDTQYF.

The rearrangement joins TRBV7-3 to TRBJ2-1, with 10 bases that match TRBD2. Per the germline V gene, CDR1 is SGHTA and CDR2 is FQGTGA. The V segment lost 4 bases and the J segment 2 bases; nucleotides outside the gene matches: 5. The CDR3 is made up of 16 amino acids. The chain's CDR3 is CASSSGLAGAYNEQFF. The DNA of the CDR3 is TGTGCCAGCAGCTCCGGCCTAGCGGGGGCCTACAATGAGCAGTTCTTC.

The chain is built from TRBV5-1 and TRBJ1-2; 8 bases match TRBD1. V shed 1 base, J shed 6 bases, and the junction held 5 bases outside the gene matches. The CDR3 length is 14 residues. From germline, CDR1 is SGHRS and CDR2 YFSETQ. The CDR3 nucleotides are TGCGCCAGCAGCTTGACAGGGGGAGTTAATGGCTACACCTTC. Translating it yields CASSLTGGVNGYTF.

The chain combines TRBV9 with TRBJ2-2; TRBD2 agrees at 8 bases. Germline CDR1 reads SGDLS; CDR2 reads YYNGEE. CDR3 length: 12 amino acids. The V gene end was trimmed by 3 bases and the J gene end by 11 bases; junction bases not matched to a gene: 3. The CDR3 DNA follows: TGTGCCAGCAGCGCCCTAGCGGGCGAGCTGTTTTTT. This sequence encodes CASSALAGELFF.

In DNA, the CDR3 is TGCAGTGCTCCTAGTTACCCGGAGCAGTTCTTC. Translating gives CSAPSYPEQFF. The genes are TRBV20-1 and TRBJ2-1; D ambiguous. V lost 5 bases and J lost 10, with 12 bases in between. The CDR3 length is 11 residues. The V gene's germline CDR1 is DFQATT and CDR2 SNEGSKA (reference sequence).

The chain employs TRBV9 and TRBJ1-1, with unresolved D. There are 13 residues in the CDR3. The V gene lost 0 bases and the J gene lost 0 bases, with 3 bases spanning the gap. Germline V gene data show CDR1 as SGDLS and CDR2 as YYNGEE. In DNA, the CDR3 is TGTGCCAGCAGCGTAGCCATGAACACTGAAGCTTTCTTT. Translation: CASSVAMNTEAFF.

V usage is TRBV19 and J usage is TRBJ1-1; D is possibly TRBD1 (6 bases). CDR1 is LNHDA and CDR2 is SQIVND in the germline V gene (reference sequence). This CDR3 region has 13 residues. The V gene lost 7 bases and the J gene lost 6 bases, with 15 bases spanning the gap. CDR3 in amino acids: CASIGGASAEAFF. In DNA form, the CDR3 reads TGTGCCAGTATCGGGGGGGCTTCCGCTGAAGCTTTCTTT.

The rearrangement uses TRBV28 and TRBJ2-2, with a weak D call TRBD2 (6 bases). Per germline, CDR1 MDHEN and CDR2 SYDVKM. The CDR3 has 16 residues. V was clipped by 3 bases and J by 3 bases, with 14 bases between them. The DNA of the CDR3 is TGTGCCAGCAGTTTCCTTGTAGCGGTGGACACCGGGGAGCTGTTTTTT. As protein: CASSFLVAVDTGELFF.

The chain is built from TRBV6-5 and TRBJ1-2; tentative D call: TRBD1 (6 bases). The ends were cut back, 6 bases at V and 3 bases at J, with 17 bases in the middle. This CDR3 region has 15 residues. CDR1 and CDR2 (germline): MNHEY, SVGAGI. The chain's CDR3 is CASSRQQQGYYGYTF. The CDR3 nucleotides read TGTGCCAGCAGCCGGCAACAACAGGGCTACTATGGCTACACCTTC.

The V and J genes are TRBV2 and TRBJ1-5, with 7 bases identical to TRBD1. The CDR3 sequence is 14 residues long. V shed 2 bases, J shed 7 bases, and the junction held 5 bases outside the gene matches. Germline V CDR1 and CDR2: SNHLY, FYNNEI. CDR3 in amino acids: CASSELTGLQPQHF. The CDR3 nucleotides read TGTGCCAGCAGTGAATTGACAGGGTTACAGCCCCAGCATTTT.

V and J are TRBV3-1 (or the pseudogene TRBV3-2) and TRBJ2-1, with a possible D match to TRBD2 (5 bases). Per germline, CDR1 LGHDT and CDR2 YNNKEL (reference sequence). CDR3 length equals 14 residues. V was pared by 3 bases and J by 9 bases, with 15 bases between. In DNA form, the CDR3 reads TGTGCCAGCAGCCAGCCCGTCGGCGAGGGTGAGCAGTTCTTC. Its protein is CASSQPVGEGEQFF.

The CDR3: CASSSTGGGGIQYF. CDR3 sequence (DNA): TGTGCCAGCAGTTCCACAGGGGGCGGAGGCATTCAGTACTTC. The chain is built from TRBV28 and TRBJ2-4, with 9 bases matching TRBD1. CDR3 size: 14 residues. The junction had 7 bases not matched to a gene; V was cut back by 4 bases and J by 9 bases. From germline, CDR1 is MDHEN and CDR2 SYDVKM. The variable domain in full, completed from reference TRBV28 and TRBJ2-4, reads DVKVTQSSRYLVKRTGEKVFLECVQDMDHENMFWYRQDPGLGLRLIYFSYDVKMKEKGDIPEGYSVSREKKERFSLILESASTNQTSMYLCASSSTGGGGIQYFGAGTRLSVL.

CDR3 amino acids: CASSLDPSGVYEQYF. CDR3 in DNA: TGTGCCAGCAGTTTAGATCCTAGCGGGGTGTACGAGCAGTACTTC. The gene calls are TRBV27 and TRBJ2-7; 9 bases map to TRBD2. Trimming removed 2 bases from V and 4 bases from J; junction bases left unmatched: 6. The germline V gene encodes CDR1 MNHEY and CDR2 SMNVEV (reference sequence). The CDR3 runs to 15 residues.

This rearrangement joins TRBV6-1 to TRBJ2-1, with 11 bases that match TRBD2. The CDR3 extends over 16 amino acids. Looked up from germline, CDR1 is MNHNS and CDR2 is SASEGT. Losses at the gene ends were 4 bases for V and 4 bases for J; bases not matched to a gene: 6. The CDR3 loop reads CASSATSGGPYNEQFF. The CDR3 region has the DNA TGTGCCAGCAGTGCTACTAGCGGGGGACCTTACAATGAGCAGTTCTTC.

V is TRBV6-5 and J is TRBJ2-7; TRBD1 matches 8 bases. V trimming: 6 bases; J trimming: 2 bases; junction bases outside the gene matches: 6. This CDR3 comprises 14 residues. Germline assignment: CDR1 MNHEY and CDR2 SVGAGI. The CDR3 nucleotides read TGTGCCAGCAGCCCCGACAGGGGCACCTACGAGCAGTACTTC. Protein: CASSPDRGTYEQYF.

V gene TRBV5-1 combines with J gene TRBJ2-1; 12 nucleotides line up with TRBD1. The junction had 3 bases not matched to a gene; V was cut back by 0 bases and J by 8 bases. CDR3 length: 15 amino acids. Germline CDR1 is SGHRS and CDR2 is YFSETQ. Written as DNA, the CDR3 is TGCGCCAGCAGCTTGGTGGGACAGGGGGCCGATGAGCAGTTCTTC. Protein: CASSLVGQGADEQFF.

The chain is built from TRBV7-9 and TRBJ1-2; D unresolved. The CDR3 has 14 amino acids. Trimming took off 1 base at V and 11 bases at J, with 17 bases between the two ends. Germline values: CDR1 SEHNR, CDR2 FQNEAQ (reference sequence). The CDR3 nucleotides are TGTGCCAGCAGCTTAGATCTCCCTCGGACTCCTTACACCTTC. It specifies CASSLDLPRTPYTF.

This clone has a handful of counts. The CDR3 DNA sequence: TGTGCCTGGAGTGTAGGCGGGGGGGCTGAGCAGTTCTTC. Translation gives CAWSVGGGAEQFF. This chain uses TRBV30 with TRBJ2-1, with 9 nucleotides matching TRBD2. Germline CDR1 and CDR2: GTSNPN and SVGIG (reference sequence). The CDR3 contains 13 residues. The ends lost 0 bases at V and 9 bases at J; junction bases unmatched: 3.

The chain joins TRBV5-8 to TRBJ1-2, with 7 bases matching TRBD1. Germline CDR1 SGHTS, CDR2 YDEGEE. The J segment lost 2 bases and the V segment lost 4 bases, leaving 5 bases of the junction unmatched. The length of the CDR3 is 14 residues. The CDR3 nucleotides read TGTGCCAGCAGCCTAGAGGGACAGAACTATGGCTACACCTTC. Translating it yields CASSLEGQNYGYTF.

The rearrangement links TRBV28 to TRBJ1-5; no definite D call. The CDR3 has 19 residues. CDR1 is MDHEN and CDR2 is SYDVKM in the germline V gene. V lost 5 bases and J 4 bases, leaving 27 bases between the germline ends. The CDR3 DNA is TGTGCCAGCAGTGCCAGTGGATCGGGTTTAGGCGGGATTAATCAGCCCCAGCATTTT. This sequence encodes CASSASGSGLGGINQPQHF.

The chain is built from TRBV30 and TRBJ2-1; D ambiguous. The CDR3 spans 11 residues. Deletions cut 3 bases from V and 9 bases from J, with 9 bases between. Germline CDR1 is GTSNPN and CDR2 is SVGIG (reference sequence). The CDR3 region has the DNA TGTGCCTGGAGGAGGATTTCTGAGCAGTTCTTC. It specifies CAWRRISEQFF.

The chain uses TRBV6-2 or TRBV6-3 and TRBJ2-3; a weak D match, TRBD2 (5 bases). The CDR3 has 15 residues. Germline CDR1 reads MNHEY; CDR2 reads SVGEGT. Trimming took off 5 bases at V and 0 bases at J, with 12 bases between the two ends. CDR3 nucleotides: TGTGCCAGCAGTCTCGGACTGGGGAGCACAGATACGCAGTATTTT. It translates to CASSLGLGSTDTQYF.

The sample holds a few counts of this clone. The chain uses TRBV28 and TRBJ1-1; D is uncertain. Trimming left V 10 bases short and J 7 bases short, with 16 bases between. The CDR3 is 12 amino acids. Germline V lookup: CDR1 MDHEN, CDR2 SYDVKM. The CDR3 nucleotides are TGTGCCACCCAGACGGACTTTGTTGAAGCTTTCTTT. Amino acid sequence: CATQTDFVEAFF.

V and J are TRBV4-3 and TRBJ1-5; D might be TRBD1 (6 bases). Germline V gene lookup returns CDR1 LGHNA and CDR2 YSLEER. This CDR3 is built from 14 residues. V lost 2 bases, J lost 5 bases, and 10 bases lay in between. The chain's CDR3 is CASSQSGGHQPQHF. The CDR3 coding sequence is TGCGCCAGCAGCCAATCCGGGGGGCATCAGCCCCAGCATTTT.